This T cell receptor (beta chain) originates from a study of shared clonotypes between healthy human individuals. Study in general: The study used three CD4 naive, three CD4 memory, two CD8 naive and one CD8 memory plate per donor.

With regard to this clone: Its antigen is undetermined.

Sequencing was at deep level. Measured with immunoSEQ multiplex PCR; TCRdb has only the in-frame clones, and not every one. The sample lists millions of clones; 85% to 95% were seen once. Trimming removed 7 bases at V and 7 bases at J, with 13 bases between. The CDR3 is 11 residues long. CDR1 and CDR2 (germline): SQVTM, ANQGSEA. Study findings and constraints: Sharing of clonotypes among donors was expected to vary with sequencing depth. Some naive CD4 clonotypes, 4% to 6%, turned up in common across several donors.

V gene TRBV29-1 combines with J gene TRBJ1-1; D is ambiguous. What was sequenced was naive CD4+ T cells sorted from blood. The sample's subset: CD45RA+ positively selected. The receptor comes from a young man in good health. CDR3 loop: CSAAHGFEAFF. The CDR3 region has the DNA TGCAGCGCCGCACACGGTTTTGAAGCTTTCTTT.